The entry that follows covers one T cell receptor beta chain sequence. Its cognate antigen is unknown. Data came from immunoSEQ multiplex PCR; TCRdb stores just in-frame clones and leaves some out. The sample yields 71,000 or so clones, roughly three quarters seen once. The CDR3 length is 16 residues. The V gene's germline CDR1 is SGHRS and CDR2 YFSETQ. Trimming took 0 bases from V and 0 from J, leaving 7 bases between them. These data are taken from a study of vaccination effects on CD4 cells after COVID-19. General study results and limits: Long after vaccination, the clones induced by infection and by vaccine shrank markedly in size.

After expansion with viral peptide pools in the ViraFEST assay, antigen-specific CD4+ T cells were sequenced. At the end of nine to ten days of culture, CD4+ T cells were isolated. The healthy vaccine recipients, who had no prior SARS-CoV-2 infection, showed negative nucleocapsid antibodies. Each culture had half its medium swapped for IL-2 medium on days 3 and 7. The chain has TRBV5-1 and TRBJ2-6, with unresolved D. The source material was CD4+ T cells from PBMCs cultured with HCoV-OC43 spike peptides, sampled before COVID-19 vaccination. The subset denotes: HCoV-OC43 spike overlapping peptide pool stimulation. This TCR was recovered from a human donor who received a COVID-19 vaccine. The CDR3 spells CASSLVAASGANVLTF. The CDR3 bases are TGCGCCAGCAGCTTGGTGGCCGCCTCTGGGGCCAACGTCCTGACTTTC.